What follows are 27 T cell receptor beta chains derived from one specimen sequenced in a study of blood T cells in healthy people across ages. The second PCR ran roughly 6 to 11 cycles with a sample-barcoded 5' primer and J-beta primers. Each CDR3 protein gets one entry after TCRdb re-called the 5' RACE reads with MiXCR. The sample holds fewer than 800,000 distinct CDR3 sequences, 49% seen once. The sequencing sample was made of blood. Receptors originate from a woman aged 55-70 years in good health.

The chain joins TRBV29-1 to TRBJ2-1; TRBD2 matches 9 bases. Trimming at V came to 5 bases and at J to 0 bases, leaving 14 bases not matched to a gene. The CDR3 is made up of 18 amino acids. Germline CDR1 is SQVTM and CDR2 is ANQGSEA. CDR3 sequence (DNA): TGCAGCGTTAGAATAGCGGGAGAAACGGGTGGCTCCTACAATGAGCAGTTCTTC. Residues: CSVRIAGETGGSYNEQFF.

This chain connects TRBV6-2 or TRBV6-3 to TRBJ2-3; D call uncertain. CDR3 length: 17 residues. V gave up 2 bases and J gave up 7 bases, with 22 bases separating them. Germline loops: CDR1 MNHEY, CDR2 SVGEGT. The chain's CDR3 is CASSYPLPNLRLNTQYF. The CDR3 coding sequence is TGTGCCAGCAGTTACCCTCTCCCCAACCTTCGCCTAAATACGCAGTATTTT.

This clonotype was observed a handful of times. J is TRBJ1-2 and V is TRBV12-3 or TRBV12-4; D might be TRBD1 (6 bases). Trimming pared 4 bases from V and 4 bases from J, leaving 19 bases between. The CDR3 covers 16 residues. The CDR3 coding sequence is TGTGCCAGCAGTTCCGGACAGACTGGTCTTGGCTATGGCTACACCTTC. Protein product: CASSSGQTGLGYGYTF.

This chain connects TRBV15 to TRBJ2-3; perhaps TRBD2 as D (5 bases). The CDR3 loop spans 15 amino acids. Germline lookup yields CDR1 LNHNV and CDR2 YYDKDF (reference sequence). V lost 3 bases and J lost 5, with 15 bases in between. The CDR3 loop is CATSRDPDWRDTQYF. In nucleotides, the CDR3 is TGTGCCACCAGCAGGGACCCGGACTGGCGAGATACGCAGTATTTT.

The chain is built from TRBV20-1 and TRBJ2-7; 8 nucleotides align to TRBD1. This CDR3 is 11 amino acids long. Looked up from germline, CDR1 is DFQATT and CDR2 is SNEGSKA (reference sequence). J lost 7 bases, V lost 5 bases, and 4 bases had no gene match. The CDR3 spells CSAVDRVEQYF. CDR3 coding DNA: TGCAGTGCTGTGGACAGGGTGGAGCAGTACTTC.

This sequence joins TRBV29-1 and TRBJ1-5; D uncertain. The V gene lost 1 base and the J gene lost 7 bases, with 11 bases spanning the gap. This CDR3 has 13 residues. Germline V lookup: CDR1 SQVTM, CDR2 ANQGSEA. The CDR3 spells CSVEASTGQPQHF. For the CDR3, the DNA is TGCAGCGTTGAAGCCTCAACGGGGCAGCCCCAGCATTTT.

The chain carries TRBV7-2 and TRBJ1-4; D is uncertain. CDR1 is SGHTA and CDR2 is FQGNSA in the germline V gene. The CDR3 spans 15 residues. V lost 5 bases to trimming and J lost 6 bases, with 16 bases between them. The DNA for the CDR3 is TGTGCCAGCAGCGCTATACATTGGGCAGATGAAAAACTGTTTTTT. Protein sequence: CASSAIHWADEKLFF.

The rearrangement links TRBV20-1 to TRBJ1-6, with D unresolved. This CDR3 comprises 14 residues. V was clipped by 4 bases and J by 9 bases, with 16 bases between them. Germline V CDR1 and CDR2: DFQATT, SNEGSKA (reference sequence). The CDR3 coding sequence is TGCAGTGCTACAAGTCCTACGGTTCTTTCACCCCTCCACTTT. Translated: CSATSPTVLSPLHF.

This clonotype was detected once. The gene calls are TRBV12-3 or TRBV12-4 and TRBJ1-4, with 9 nucleotides matching TRBD1. V gave up 6 bases and J gave up 10 bases; unmatched junction bases: 9. The CDR3 is 14 amino acids. The CDR3 DNA sequence: TGTGCCAGCAGACCCGACAGGGGGATTGGAAAACTGTTTTTT. It yields the protein CASRPDRGIGKLFF.

The gene calls are TRBV5-1 and TRBJ1-4, with TRBD1 matching 7 bases. The V gene end was trimmed by 3 bases and the J gene end by 7 bases; junction bases not matched to a gene: 9. Germline CDR1 SGHRS, CDR2 YFSETQ. This CDR3 spans 15 amino acids. This CDR3 reads CASSYDRVESEKLFF. CDR3 nucleotides: TGCGCCAGCAGCTATGACAGGGTTGAGAGTGAAAAACTGTTTTTT.

V is TRBV7-2 and J is TRBJ2-1, with D perhaps TRBD2 (6 bases). The CDR3 length is 13 residues. The germline V and J ends were trimmed by 8 bases and 0 bases, with 8 bases remaining between them. CDR1 and CDR2 (germline): SGHTA, FQGNSA. CDR3: CASGGSSYNEQFF. For the CDR3, the DNA is TGTGCCAGCGGGGGGAGCTCCTACAATGAGCAGTTCTTC.

In its sample, this clonotype was seen a few times. V and J are TRBV4-3 and TRBJ1-2; possibly TRBD1 for D (5 bases). CDR3 length equals 16 residues. Germline CDR1 and CDR2: LGHNA and YSLEER. Trimming took off 0 bases at V and 2 bases at J, with 13 bases between the two ends. The CDR3 nucleotides are TGCGCCAGCAGCCAAGACCAGGGCGGAAAGAACTATGGCTACACCTTC. This translates into CASSQDQGGKNYGYTF.

V and J are TRBV7-2 and TRBJ2-1; TRBD2 matches 7 bases. From germline, CDR1 is SGHTA and CDR2 FQGNSA. The length of the CDR3 is 14 residues. J lost 4 bases, V lost 7 bases, and 7 bases had no gene match. CDR3 residues: CASKGDYEYNEQFF. CDR3 in DNA: TGTGCCAGCAAAGGGGACTACGAATACAATGAGCAGTTCTTC.

V and J are TRBV6-2 or TRBV6-3 and TRBJ2-3, with 10 positions matching TRBD2. Trimming at V came to 2 bases and at J to 5 bases, leaving 7 bases not matched to a gene. The CDR3 extends over 16 amino acids. Germline assignment: CDR1 MNHEY and CDR2 SVGEGT. The CDR3 bases are TGTGCCAGCAGTTACGGGCTAGCGGGAGTCATAGATACGCAGTATTTT. This gives the protein CASSYGLAGVIDTQYF.

The chain combines TRBV4-3 with TRBJ2-1; D is ambiguous. Trimming shortened V by 0 bases and J by 0 bases, and 9 bases separated the two germline ends. Germline lookup yields CDR1 LGHNA and CDR2 YSLEER. This CDR3 is 16 amino acids long. CDR3 protein: CASSQDVRSSYNEQFF. CDR3 DNA: TGCGCCAGCAGCCAAGATGTTAGGAGCTCCTACAATGAGCAGTTCTTC.

Regarding this clonotype: Possible read error: a much larger clone is one base away. The chain combines TRBV6-2 or TRBV6-3 with TRBJ2-3, with D unresolved. The CDR3 has 11 residues. CDR1 is MNHEY and CDR2 is SVGEGT in the germline V gene. CDR3 loop: CAGSYPDTQYF. Written as DNA, the CDR3 is TGTGCCGGCAGTTACCCGGATACGCAGTATTTT.

The chain joins TRBV27 to TRBJ1-2; the D gene is possibly TRBD1 (5 bases). Germline V lookup: CDR1 MNHEY, CDR2 SMNVEV (reference sequence). CDR3 length: 14 residues. The V end lost 0 bases, the J end lost 8 bases, and 13 bases lay between the germline ends. CDR3 region: CASSLSIGGSGYTF. The CDR3 coding sequence is TGTGCCAGCAGTTTATCGATTGGGGGGAGCGGCTACACCTTC.

This clonotype occurred a few times. This sequence joins TRBV14 and TRBJ1-1, with D perhaps matching TRBD1 (6 bases). Germline assignment: CDR1 SGHDN and CDR2 FVKESK. The CDR3 loop spans 15 amino acids. Trimming took off 4 bases at V and 2 bases at J, with 14 bases between the two ends. The CDR3 region is CASSRPGTKNTEAFF. The CDR3 DNA reads TGTGCCAGCAGCCGACCGGGGACAAAAAACACTGAAGCTTTCTTT. Complete variable domain (other parts from reference TRBV14 and TRBJ1-1): EAGVTQFPSHSVIEKGQTVTLRCDPISGHDNLYWYRRVMGKEIKFLLHFVKESKQDESGMPNNRFLAERTGGTYSTLKVQPAELEDSGVYFCASSRPGTKNTEAFFGQGTRLTVV.

The chain employs TRBV20-1 and TRBJ1-1; tentatively, D is TRBD1 (5 bases). CDR1 is DFQATT and CDR2 is SNEGSKA in the germline V gene (reference sequence). This CDR3 is built from 12 residues. V lost 1 base, J lost 5 bases, and 8 bases lay in between. As DNA, the CDR3 is TGCAGTGCTAGAGTCCAGGGAACTGAAGCTTTCTTT. This sequence encodes CSARVQGTEAFF.

V usage is TRBV11-1 and J usage is TRBJ1-1, with D perhaps matching TRBD1 (5 bases). The V gene's germline CDR1 is SGHAT and CDR2 FQDESV (reference sequence). The ends were cut back, 5 bases at V and 2 bases at J, with 12 bases in the middle. The CDR3 consists of 14 residues. CDR3 region: CASSRPWGNTEAFF. DNA for the CDR3: TGTGCCAGCAGCCGTCCGTGGGGCAACACTGAAGCTTTCTTT.

The chain carries TRBV10-3 and TRBJ2-5; possibly TRBD1 or TRBD2 for D (5 bases each). This CDR3 has 13 amino acids. V dropped 6 bases and J dropped 5 bases, with 13 bases sitting between them. Per the germline V gene, CDR1 is ENHRY and CDR2 is SYGVKD. In DNA form, the CDR3 reads TGTGCCATCAGGACGGGACCTTGGGAGACCCAGTACTTC. This encodes CAIRTGPWETQYF.

Here the CDR3 reads CSATRESEQYF. CDR3 nucleotide sequence: TGCAGTGCTACCCGTGAAAGCGAGCAGTACTTC. This rearrangement joins TRBV20-1 to TRBJ2-7; D is uncertain. Trimming pared 4 bases from V and 6 bases from J, leaving 10 bases between. Looked up from germline, CDR1 is DFQATT and CDR2 is SNEGSKA (reference sequence). This CDR3 region has 11 residues.

This clonotype appeared many times. V and J are TRBV9 and TRBJ2-7; perhaps D is TRBD1 or TRBD2 (5 bases each). Trimming pared 2 bases from V and 0 bases from J, leaving 12 bases between. The CDR3 is 15 residues long. Germline values: CDR1 SGDLS, CDR2 YYNGEE. The chain's CDR3 is CASSVGAQVSYEQYF. Here the CDR3 DNA reads TGTGCCAGCAGCGTCGGGGCGCAGGTCTCCTACGAGCAGTACTTC. Together with reference TRBV9 and TRBJ2-7, the CDR3 gives the full variable domain: DSGVTQTPKHLITATGQRVTLRCSPRSGDLSVYWYQQSLDQGLQFLIQYYNGEERAKGNILERFSAQQFPDLHSELNLSSLELGDSALYFCASSVGAQVSYEQYFGPGTRLTVT.

This clonotype was seen a single time. This chain joins TRBV5-6 and TRBJ2-7, with 13 bases identical to TRBD2. After removal of 3 bases from V and 5 bases from J, the junction contained 8 bases not matched to a gene. The CDR3 runs 16 residues. Germline CDR1 SGHDT, CDR2 YYEEEE. The DNA for the CDR3 is TGTGCCAGCAGCTCCACGACTAGCGGGAGGCCCCACGAGCAGTACTTC. Encoded protein: CASSSTTSGRPHEQYF.

CDR3 in amino acids: CASSDTGRYTEAFF. For the CDR3, the DNA is TGTGCCAGCAGTGACACAGGGCGGTACACTGAAGCTTTCTTT. The gene calls are TRBV6-2 or TRBV6-3 and TRBJ1-1, with D perhaps matching TRBD1 (6 bases). Trimming shortened V by 5 bases and J by 3 bases, and 13 bases separated the two germline ends. The CDR3 extends over 14 amino acids. CDR1 and CDR2 (germline): MNHEY, SVGEGT.

This clonotype was seen ten or more times. The germline gene is not matched at one end of the junction; a read error may be the cause. V is TRBV5-1 and J is TRBJ2-5; 8 bases map to TRBD1. CDR1 and CDR2 from the germline V gene are SGHRS and YFSETQ. This CDR3 is 13 amino acids long. The CDR3 region is CASSLQGEETQYF. The CDR3 DNA reads TGTGCCAGCAGTTTACAGGGGGAAGAGACCCAGTACTTC.

The rearrangement uses TRBV10-3 and TRBJ2-4; TRBD1 aligns across 7 bases. J was trimmed by 13 bases and V by 3 bases; bases with no gene match: 15. The CDR3 is 15 amino acids. Looked up from germline, CDR1 is ENHRY and CDR2 is SYGVKD. This CDR3 reads CAISDLSLTGKEQYF. As DNA, the CDR3 is TGTGCCATCAGTGACCTCTCCTTGACAGGGAAAGAGCAGTACTTC.